These 7 T cell receptor beta chains share one sample of origin, sequenced in a study of T cell changes during pregnancy in multiple sclerosis. Sequencing used immunoSEQ multiplex PCR; TCRdb keeps in-frame clones, though not all of them. This sample has 65,000 to 70,000 clones, with 92% found just once. The material was peripheral blood, obtained in the third trimester of pregnancy. All receptors come from a female donor in good health, enrolled as a control in a pregnancy study.

This rearrangement joins TRBV7-8 to TRBJ1-2; TRBD1 matches at 12 bases. The V gene end was trimmed by 5 bases and the J gene end by 8 bases; junction bases not matched to a gene: 6. CDR3 length: 14 amino acids. Germline CDR1 and CDR2: SGHVS and FQNEAQ. The CDR3 loop reads CASSPRDRGHGYTF. The CDR3 region has the DNA TGTGCCAGCAGCCCCAGGGACAGGGGGCACGGCTACACCTTC. Variable domain in full (rest from reference TRBV7-8 and TRBJ1-2): GAGVSQSPRYKVAKRGQDVALRCDPISGHVSLFWYQQALGQGPEFLTYFQNEAQLDKSGLPSDRFFAERPEGSVSTLKIQRTQQEDSAVYLCASSPRDRGHGYTFGSGTRLTVV.

CDR3 bases: TGTGCCAGCAGCTTAGAGGCCGGGACTAGCGGGGGTTACAATGAGCAGTTCTTC. Protein: CASSLEAGTSGGYNEQFF. The chain joins TRBV7-2 to TRBJ2-1, with TRBD2 matching over 14 bases. Germline loops: CDR1 SGHTA, CDR2 FQGNSA. This CDR3 spans 18 amino acids. The V gene end was trimmed by 1 base and the J gene end by 4 bases; junction bases not matched to a gene: 6.

This chain links TRBV2 with TRBJ1-4; no clear D gene. V lost 6 bases and J lost 8, with 19 bases in between. CDR1 SNHLY and CDR2 FYNNEI come from the germline V gene. The CDR3 extends over 15 amino acids. DNA of the CDR3: TGTGCCAGCAGACCGCGTAGAGGCGGCCCCGAAAAACTGTTTTTT. This gives the protein CASRPRRGGPEKLFF.

V usage is TRBV19 and J usage is TRBJ2-1, with TRBD1 identical over 7 bases. The CDR3 is 14 residues long. Germline V gene lookup returns CDR1 LNHDA and CDR2 SQIVND (reference sequence). J lost 4 bases, V lost 5 bases, and 5 bases had no gene match. The CDR3 spells CASSAQGVYNEQFF. The CDR3, as DNA: TGTGCCAGTAGTGCCCAGGGGGTGTACAATGAGCAGTTCTTC.

In this sample, this clone turned up once. The chain joins TRBV19 to TRBJ1-1; the match to TRBD1 covers 11 bases. With V trimmed by 8 bases and J by 11 bases, 16 bases remained unmatched. Germline V lookup: CDR1 LNHDA, CDR2 SQIVND (reference sequence). This CDR3 is built from 15 residues. CDR3 bases: TGTGCCAGTCGGACAGGGGGCGAAGTGGGGAAGGGGGCTTTCTTT. Translated, it gives CASRTGGEVGKGAFF.

The V gene is TRBV25-1, the J gene TRBJ1-1, with D possibly matching TRBD1 (5 bases). CDR1 MGHDK and CDR2 SYGVNS come from the germline V gene. This CDR3 is 14 amino acids long. The germline V and J ends were trimmed by 5 bases and 6 bases, with 16 bases remaining between them. This CDR3 reads CASSQPGGVAEAFF. The CDR3 DNA reads TGTGCCAGCAGTCAACCCGGGGGGGTGGCTGAAGCTTTCTTT.

The gene calls are TRBV2 and TRBJ1-5; D possibly corresponds to TRBD1 (5 bases). Germline lookup yields CDR1 SNHLY and CDR2 FYNNEI. V lost 6 bases and J lost 4, with 13 bases in between. The CDR3 loop spans 14 amino acids. The CDR3, as DNA: TGTGCCAGCAGACCAGACAGTTTTAATCAGCCCCAGCATTTT. Protein: CASRPDSFNQPQHF. The full variable domain, in which reference TRBV2 and TRBJ1-5 provide the parts outside the CDR3, is EPEVTQTPSHQVTQMGQEVILRCVPISNHLYFYWYRQILGQKVEFLVSFYNNEISEKSEIFDDQFSVERPDGSNFTLKIRSTKLEDSAMYFCASRPDSFNQPQHFGDGTRLSIL.